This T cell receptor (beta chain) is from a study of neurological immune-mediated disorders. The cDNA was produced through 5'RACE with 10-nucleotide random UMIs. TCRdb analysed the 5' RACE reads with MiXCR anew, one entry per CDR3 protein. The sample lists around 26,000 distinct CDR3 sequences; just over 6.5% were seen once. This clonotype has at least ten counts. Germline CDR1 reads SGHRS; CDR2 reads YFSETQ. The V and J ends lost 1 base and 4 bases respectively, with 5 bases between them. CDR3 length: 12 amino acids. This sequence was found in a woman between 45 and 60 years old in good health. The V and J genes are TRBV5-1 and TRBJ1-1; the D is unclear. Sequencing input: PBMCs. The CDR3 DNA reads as TGCGCCAGCAGCTTGACGAGCACTGAAGCTTTCTTT. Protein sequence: CASSLTSTEAFF.